The entry below describes one T cell receptor (beta chain). As yet, its antigen is unknown. Trimming removed 6 bases from V and 2 bases from J, with 12 bases in between. Germline lookup yields CDR1 SNHLY and CDR2 FYNNEI. The CDR3 contains 14 residues. These data originate in a study of OX40 agonist ivuxolimab in advanced cancers. The method was immunoSEQ multiplex PCR; TCRdb's version includes in-frame clones alone and lacks a portion of them. Of 53,000 or so clones in the sample, around 84% are singletons; the top ten hold about 13%. Overall study results and limits: More expanded clones were found, on average, in CD8+ than in CD4+ T cells.

The sequences come from CD4+ or CD8+ T cells sorted from blood, collected in a trial of the OX40 agonist ivuxolimab. The sequence was collected from an adult with an advanced solid tumor such as melanoma, head and neck, liver or kidney cancer. The genes are TRBV2 and TRBJ2-3; the D is unclear. Here the CDR3 reads CASRRFSVTDTQYF. The CDR3 DNA follows: TGTGCCAGCAGGAGATTTTCAGTCACAGATACGCAGTATTTT.